Sequencing of this TCR beta chain was carried out in a study of vaccination and CD4 T cells after COVID-19. Cultured CD4+ T cells had their DNA profiled by the Oncomine TCR Beta short-read assay. Using the QIAamp micro DNA kit, genomic DNA was extracted from the CD4+ T cells that had been cultured. TCRdb fed the PCR reads into MiXCR, producing one record per CDR3 protein. In the table there are about 11,000 distinct CDR3 sequences, about 27% of which are singletons. As regards this clonotype: Its antigen is currently unknown.

Treatment defined: roughly 11-day PBMC culture with coronavirus spike peptide pools or control peptides (ViraFEST assay). Researchers collected the unexposed donor's CD4+ T cells before the COVID-19 pandemic (2011-2018). The specimen was CD4+ T cells from blood, cultured in vitro. The TCR was taken from a human donor in good health.

The CDR3 region is CASRGQQNTEAFF. The CDR3 nucleotides read TGTGCCAGCCGGGGACAGCAGAACACTGAAGCTTTCTTT. The rearrangement links TRBV12-3 or TRBV12-4 to TRBJ1-1, with TRBD1 matching over 7 bases. The CDR3 loop spans 13 amino acids. The trim removed 8 bases at V and 1 base at J, leaving 4 bases unmatched.